The 5 T cell receptor beta chains below all came from one sample that was sequenced in a study of CD8+CD57+ T cells in acquired aplastic anemia. The template for TCR beta VDJ and CDR3 sequence profiling was genomic DNA. TCRdb analysed the reads with MiXCR anew, one entry per CDR3 protein. In the table there are some 410,000 distinct CDR3 sequences, roughly 64% of which are singletons. Sample: sorted CD4+, CD8+, or CD8+CD57+ T cells (not recorded which) from PBMCs. The receptors were sampled from a human donor in good health, serving as a control.

This chain joins TRBV19 and TRBJ2-1; 7 bases line up with TRBD1. The end of the DNA is better explained by TRBJ2-7, so the J call may be wrong. Germline V CDR1 and CDR2: LNHDA, SQIVND (reference sequence). The CDR3 covers 13 residues. The CDR3 loop reads CASNGDSGIEQYF. CDR3 bases: TGTGCCAGTAATGGGGACAGTGGTATTGAGCAGTACTTC.

This clonotype occurred once. The CDR3 carries no conserved terminal phenylalanine or tryptophan, so it likely arises from a read error. It is unclear where the CDR3 begins or ends on the DNA, so no DNA is shown, and the CDR3 is as TCRdb lists it. The chain links TRBV7-9 to TRBJ2-5; the table's TRBD1 call for D was not verified on the DNA. The CDR3 has 13 residues if both end residues are counted. Looked up from germline, CDR1 is SEHNR and CDR2 is FQNEAQ (reference sequence). The CDR3: CASSGPTGDGKNS.

This clonotype turned up a few times. This chain links TRBV7-3 with TRBJ1-2, with a possible D match to TRBD1 (5 bases). Germline lookup yields CDR1 SGHTA and CDR2 FQGTGA. The CDR3 runs 16 residues. V was cut by 3 bases and J by 2 bases, with 16 bases left in between. The CDR3: CASSLGLLGLNYGYTF. CDR3 coding DNA: TGTGCCAGCAGCTTGGGACTTTTGGGCTTGAACTATGGCTACACCTTC. The whole variable domain, filled in from reference TRBV7-3 and TRBJ1-2, reads GAGVSQTPSNKVTEKGKYVELRCDPISGHTALYWYRQSLGQGPEFLIYFQGTGAADDSGLPNDRFFAVRPEGSVSTLKIQRTERGDSAVYLCASSLGLLGLNYGYTFGSGTRLTVV.

The chain recombines TRBV20-1 with TRBJ1-4, with D possibly being TRBD1 (5 bases). The CDR3 is made up of 15 amino acids. Trimming cost V 6 bases and J 5 bases, with 19 bases left between them. Looked up from germline, CDR1 is DFQATT and CDR2 is SNEGSKA (reference sequence). In nucleotides, the CDR3 is TGCAGTGCGAGGGGTAGCGGGGGACGCAATGAAAAACTGTTTTTT. Its protein is CSARGSGGRNEKLFF.

This clonotype was found a few times. V is TRBV29-1 and J is TRBJ1-2; D might be TRBD1 (6 bases). The CDR3 contains 13 residues. V was cut by 4 bases and J by 6 bases, with 15 bases left in between. The germline gives CDR1 SQVTM, CDR2 ANQGSEA. This CDR3 reads CSVGSTRTDGYTF. DNA for the CDR3: TGCAGCGTTGGAAGCACCCGGACAGATGGCTACACCTTC.